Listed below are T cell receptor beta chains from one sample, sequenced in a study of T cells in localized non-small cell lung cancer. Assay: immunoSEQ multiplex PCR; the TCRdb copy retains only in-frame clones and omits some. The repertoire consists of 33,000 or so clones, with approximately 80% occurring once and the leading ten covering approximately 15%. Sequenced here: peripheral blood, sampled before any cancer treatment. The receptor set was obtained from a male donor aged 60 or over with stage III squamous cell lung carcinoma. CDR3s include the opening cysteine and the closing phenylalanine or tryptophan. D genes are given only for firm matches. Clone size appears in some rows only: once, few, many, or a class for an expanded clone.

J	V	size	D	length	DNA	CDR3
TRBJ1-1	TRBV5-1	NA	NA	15	TGCGCCAGCAGCTTGGTGCTGGGGTTGCACACTGAAGCTTTCTTT	CASSLVLGLHTEAFF
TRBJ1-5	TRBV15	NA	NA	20	TGTGCCACCAGCCGGTTTTATAGTTCAGGGGTTTCGGTAAGCAATCAGCCCCAGCATTTT	CATSRFYSSGVSVSNQPQHF
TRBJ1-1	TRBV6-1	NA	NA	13	TGTGCCAGCAGGATTAAAGGGGGCACTGAAGCTTTCTTT	CASRIKGGTEAFF
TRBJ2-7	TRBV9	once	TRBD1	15	TGTGCCAGCAGCGTAGCGGGACAGGGGACCTACGAGCAGTACTTC	CASSVAGQGTYEQYF
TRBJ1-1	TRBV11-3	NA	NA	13	TGTGCCAGCAGCTTACTGACAGGATCCGAAGCTTTCTTT	CASSLLTGSEAFF
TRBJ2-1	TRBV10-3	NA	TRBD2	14	TGTGCCATCAGTTGGACTAGCGGGAACAATGAGCAGTTCTTC	CAISWTSGNNEQFF
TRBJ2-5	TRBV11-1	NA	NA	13	TGTGCCAGCAGCAGCGGACAGCAAGAGACCCAGTACTTC	CASSSGQQETQYF
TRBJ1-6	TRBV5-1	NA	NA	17	TGCGCCAGCAGCTTGGGGAGCGAGGGCTCCTATAATTCACCCCTCCACTTT	CASSLGSEGSYNSPLHF
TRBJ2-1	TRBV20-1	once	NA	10	TGCAGTGCTTTGAACAATGAGCAGTTCTTC	CSALNNEQFF
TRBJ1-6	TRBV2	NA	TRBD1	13	TGTGCCAGCGTTACAGGGGACAATTCACCCCTCCACTTT	CASVTGDNSPLHF
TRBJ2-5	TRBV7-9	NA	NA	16	TGTGCCAGCAGCTTAGAATGGCAATACCCACAAGAGACCCAGTACTTC	CASSLEWQYPQETQYF
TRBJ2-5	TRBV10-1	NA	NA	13	TGCGCCAGCAGCCGACAGCTGCAAGAGACCCAGTACTTC	CASSRQLQETQYF
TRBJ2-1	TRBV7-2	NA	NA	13	TGTGCCAGCAGCTTATTGGGCTATGGTGAGCAGTTCTTC	CASSLLGYGEQFF
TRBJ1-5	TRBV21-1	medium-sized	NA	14	TGTGCCAGCATCGGGACAGGGGTTCGTCAGCCCCAGCATTTT	CASIGTGVRQPQHF
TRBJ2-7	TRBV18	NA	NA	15	TGTGCCAGCTCACCGAGGGGCGGACGATTCTACGAGCAGTACTTC	CASSPRGGRFYEQYF
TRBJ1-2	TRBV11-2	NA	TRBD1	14	TGTGCCAGCAGCCGGAAGGGACAGGGTGATGGCTACACCTTC	CASSRKGQGDGYTF
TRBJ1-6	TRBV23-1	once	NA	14	TGCGCCAGCCCCGGGTCTTGGAATAATTCACCCCTCCACTTT	CASPGSWNNSPLHF